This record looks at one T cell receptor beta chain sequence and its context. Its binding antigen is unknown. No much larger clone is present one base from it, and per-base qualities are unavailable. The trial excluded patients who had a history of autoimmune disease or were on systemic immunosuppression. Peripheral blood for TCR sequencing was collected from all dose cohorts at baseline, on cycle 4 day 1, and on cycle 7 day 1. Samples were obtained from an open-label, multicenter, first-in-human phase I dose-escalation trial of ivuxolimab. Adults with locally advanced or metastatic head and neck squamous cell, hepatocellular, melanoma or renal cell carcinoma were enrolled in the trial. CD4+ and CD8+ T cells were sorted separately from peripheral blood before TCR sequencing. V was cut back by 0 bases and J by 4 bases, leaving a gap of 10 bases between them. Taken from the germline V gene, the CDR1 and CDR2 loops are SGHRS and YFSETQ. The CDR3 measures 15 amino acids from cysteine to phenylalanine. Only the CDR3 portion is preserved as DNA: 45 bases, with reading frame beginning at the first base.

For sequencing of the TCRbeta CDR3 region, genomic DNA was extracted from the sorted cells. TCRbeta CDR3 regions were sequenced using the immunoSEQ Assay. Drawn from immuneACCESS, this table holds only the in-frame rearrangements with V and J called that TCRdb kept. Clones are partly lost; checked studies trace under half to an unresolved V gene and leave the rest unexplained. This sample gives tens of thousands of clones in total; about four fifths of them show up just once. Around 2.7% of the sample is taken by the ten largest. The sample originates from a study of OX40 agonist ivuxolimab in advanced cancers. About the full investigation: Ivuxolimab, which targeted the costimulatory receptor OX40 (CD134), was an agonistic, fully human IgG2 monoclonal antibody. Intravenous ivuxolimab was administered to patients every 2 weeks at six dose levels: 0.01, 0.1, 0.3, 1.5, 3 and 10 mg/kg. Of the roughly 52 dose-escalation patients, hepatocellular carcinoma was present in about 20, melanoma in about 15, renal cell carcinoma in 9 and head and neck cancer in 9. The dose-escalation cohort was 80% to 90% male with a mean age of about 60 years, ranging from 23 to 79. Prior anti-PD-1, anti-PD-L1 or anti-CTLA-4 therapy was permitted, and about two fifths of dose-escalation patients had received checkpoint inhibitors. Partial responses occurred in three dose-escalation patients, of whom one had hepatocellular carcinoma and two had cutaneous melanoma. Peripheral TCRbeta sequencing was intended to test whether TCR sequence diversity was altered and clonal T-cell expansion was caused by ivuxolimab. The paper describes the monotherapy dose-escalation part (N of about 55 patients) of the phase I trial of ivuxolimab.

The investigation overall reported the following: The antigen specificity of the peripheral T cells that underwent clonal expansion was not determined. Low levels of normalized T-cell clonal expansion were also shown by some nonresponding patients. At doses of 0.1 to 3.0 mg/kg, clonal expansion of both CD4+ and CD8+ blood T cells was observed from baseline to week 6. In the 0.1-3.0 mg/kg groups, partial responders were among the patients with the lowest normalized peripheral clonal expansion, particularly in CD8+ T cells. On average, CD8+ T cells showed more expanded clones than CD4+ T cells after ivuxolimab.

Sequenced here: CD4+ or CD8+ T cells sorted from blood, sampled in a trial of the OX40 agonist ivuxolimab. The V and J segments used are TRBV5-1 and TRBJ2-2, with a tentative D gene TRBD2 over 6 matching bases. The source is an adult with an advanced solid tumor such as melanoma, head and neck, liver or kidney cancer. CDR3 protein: CASSLAPGGTGELFF. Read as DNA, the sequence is TGCGCCAGCAGCTTGGCCCCCGGGGGCACCGGGGAGCTGTTTTTT.